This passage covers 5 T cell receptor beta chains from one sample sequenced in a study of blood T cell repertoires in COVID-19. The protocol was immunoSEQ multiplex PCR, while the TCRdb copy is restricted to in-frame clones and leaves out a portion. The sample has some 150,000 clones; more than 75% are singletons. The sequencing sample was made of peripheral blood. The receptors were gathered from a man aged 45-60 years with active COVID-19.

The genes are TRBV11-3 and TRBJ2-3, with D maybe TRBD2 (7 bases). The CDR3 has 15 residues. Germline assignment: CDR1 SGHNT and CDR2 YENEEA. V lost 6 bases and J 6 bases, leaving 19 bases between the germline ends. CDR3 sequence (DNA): TGTGCCAGCAGTAACGGGGCGGGGGCCAGGGATACGCAGTATTTT. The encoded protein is CASSNGAGARDTQYF. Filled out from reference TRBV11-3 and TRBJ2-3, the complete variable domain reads EAGVVQSPRYKIIEKKQPVAFWCNPISGHNTLYWYLQNLGQGPELLIRYENEEAVDDSQLPKDRFSAERLKGVDSTLKIQPAELGDSAVYLCASSNGAGARDTQYFGPGTRLTVL.

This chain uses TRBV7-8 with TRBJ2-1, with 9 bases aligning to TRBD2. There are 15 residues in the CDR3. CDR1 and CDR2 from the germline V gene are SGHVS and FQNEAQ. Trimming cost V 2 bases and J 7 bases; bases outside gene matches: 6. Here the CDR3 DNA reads TGTGCCAGCAGCTTACGCCTAGCGGGGTTGAATGAGCAGTTCTTC. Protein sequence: CASSLRLAGLNEQFF.

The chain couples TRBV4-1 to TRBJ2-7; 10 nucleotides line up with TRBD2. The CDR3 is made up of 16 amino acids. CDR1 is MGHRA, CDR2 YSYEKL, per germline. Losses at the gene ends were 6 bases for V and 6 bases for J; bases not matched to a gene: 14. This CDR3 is CASSPTGVLAGVEQYF. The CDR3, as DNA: TGCGCCAGCAGTCCGACCGGGGTGCTAGCGGGGGTCGAGCAGTACTTC.

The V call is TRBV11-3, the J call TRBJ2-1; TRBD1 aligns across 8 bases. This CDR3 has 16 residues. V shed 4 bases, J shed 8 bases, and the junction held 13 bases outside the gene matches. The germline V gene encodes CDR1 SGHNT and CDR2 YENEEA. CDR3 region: CASSSRTGRNADEQFF. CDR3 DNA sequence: TGTGCCAGCAGCTCCAGGACAGGGCGGAACGCCGATGAGCAGTTCTTC.

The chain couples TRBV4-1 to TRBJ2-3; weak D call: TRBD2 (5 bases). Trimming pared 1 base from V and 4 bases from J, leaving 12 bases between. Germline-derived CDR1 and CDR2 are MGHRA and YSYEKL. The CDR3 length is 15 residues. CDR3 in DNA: TGCGCCAGCAGCCAAGTGGGAGTCACCTCAGATACGCAGTATTTT. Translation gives CASSQVGVTSDTQYF.